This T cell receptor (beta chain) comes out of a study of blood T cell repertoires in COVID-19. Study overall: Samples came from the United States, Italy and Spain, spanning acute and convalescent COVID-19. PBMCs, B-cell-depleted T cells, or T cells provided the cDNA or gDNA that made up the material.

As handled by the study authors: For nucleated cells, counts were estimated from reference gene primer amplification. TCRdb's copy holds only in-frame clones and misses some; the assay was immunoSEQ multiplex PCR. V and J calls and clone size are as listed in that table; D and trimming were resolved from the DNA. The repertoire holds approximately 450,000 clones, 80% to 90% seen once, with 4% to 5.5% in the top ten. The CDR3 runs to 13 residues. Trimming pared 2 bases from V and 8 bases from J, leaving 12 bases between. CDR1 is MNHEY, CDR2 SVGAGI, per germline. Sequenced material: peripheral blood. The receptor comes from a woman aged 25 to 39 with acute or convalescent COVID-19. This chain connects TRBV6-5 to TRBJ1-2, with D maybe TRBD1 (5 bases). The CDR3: CASSYTGADGYTF. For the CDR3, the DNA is TGTGCCAGCAGTTACACAGGCGCCGACGGCTACACCTTC.